This T cell receptor beta chain comes out of a study of blood T cell repertoires in COVID-19. Study summary: Samples representing acute and convalescent COVID-19 were sourced from the United States, Italy and Spain.

The CDR3 is made up of 15 amino acids. Germline CDR1 LNHDA, CDR2 SQIVND (reference sequence). Between the trimmed V and J ends, which lost 4 bases and 3 bases, there was a span of 13 bases. The table came from immunoSEQ multiplex PCR; TCRdb's copy has only in-frame clones and leaves some out. The table has about 180,000 clones, about 91% seen once. The chain combines TRBV19 with TRBJ1-5; maybe TRBD1 (6 bases). The receptor was derived from a woman between 35 and 50 years old with acute COVID-19. Sequencing input: PBMCs or T cells enriched from blood (not recorded which). In nucleotides, the CDR3 is TGTGCCAGTAGTACGACAGGCAACTACAATCAGCCCCAGCATTTT. Its protein product is CASSTTGNYNQPQHF.